This T cell receptor beta chain is drawn from a study of blood T cell repertoires in COVID-19. As for the study in general: The origin of the acute and convalescent COVID-19 samples was the United States, Italy and Spain. Sources were T cells, B-cell-depleted T cells, or PBMCs; the material itself was cDNA or gDNA.

Produced via immunoSEQ multiplex PCR; TCRdb's table is partial and in-frame only. The table has 51,000 or so clones, around 83% seen once. Germline CDR1 is LGHNA and CDR2 is YSLEER. The CDR3 runs to 16 residues. J gave up 1 base and V 0 bases, and 4 bases lay outside the gene matches. Sample: peripheral blood. The chain employs TRBV4-3 and TRBJ2-3, with 7 bases identical to TRBD1. This receptor was obtained from a man between 65 and 79 years old with active COVID-19. The CDR3 nucleotides read TGCGCCAGCAGCCAAGAACATACAGGGGGCACAGATACGCAGTATTTT. Translating gives CASSQEHTGGTDTQYF.